The T cell receptor (beta chain) described here comes from a study of cytomegalovirus exposure and HLA in healthy donors. This CDR3 region has 15 residues. Trimming shortened V by 0 bases and J by 5 bases, and 14 bases separated the two germline ends. Germline values: CDR1 SGHDT, CDR2 YYEEEE. Of note for this clone: Its antigen is as yet unknown.

The PCR used 60 Vbeta and 13 Jbeta primers. Sequenced by immunoSEQ multiplex PCR; TCRdb stores in-frame clones only, minus some. The table shows tens of thousands of clones, with around three quarters occurring only once. Study-level points and caveats: As was reported, the classifier diagnosed cytomegalovirus status with high specificity and sensitivity.

This chain connects TRBV5-6 to TRBJ2-5; maybe TRBD1 (5 bases). The sequenced sample consisted of PBMCs. This TCR was sampled from a man in his fifties in good health and CMV-seronegative. In DNA, the CDR3 is TGTGCCAGCAGCTTGGGAGGTGGGGCCGGGGAGACCCAGTACTTC. It translates to CASSLGGGAGETQYF. The full variable domain, in which reference TRBV5-6 and TRBJ2-5 provide the parts outside the CDR3, is DAGVTQSPTHLIKTRGQQVTLRCSPKSGHDTVSWYQQALGQGPQFIFQYYEEEERQRGNFPDRFSGHQFPNYSSELNVNALLLGDSALYLCASSLGGGAGETQYFGPGTRLLVL.